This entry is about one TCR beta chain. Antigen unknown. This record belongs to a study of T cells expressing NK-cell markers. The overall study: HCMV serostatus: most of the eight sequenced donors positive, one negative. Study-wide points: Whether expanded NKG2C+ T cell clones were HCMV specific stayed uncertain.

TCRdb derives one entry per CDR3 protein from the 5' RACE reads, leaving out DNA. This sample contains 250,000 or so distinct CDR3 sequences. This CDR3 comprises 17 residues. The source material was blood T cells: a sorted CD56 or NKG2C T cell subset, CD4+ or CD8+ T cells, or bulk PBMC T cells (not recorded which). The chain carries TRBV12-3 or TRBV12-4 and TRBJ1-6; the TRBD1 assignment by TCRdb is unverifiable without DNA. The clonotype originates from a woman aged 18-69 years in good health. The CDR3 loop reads CASSPGVASSYNSPLHF.